These 8 T cell receptor beta chains share one sample of origin, sequenced in a study of shared clonotypes between healthy human individuals. Generated by immunoSEQ multiplex PCR, the TCRdb table keeps only in-frame clones and is missing some. The repertoire holds about 600,000 clones, with 97% as singletons. Material for sequencing was naive CD4+ T cells sorted from blood. Subset given: CD45RA+ positively selected. The source is a woman in her 30s in good health.

The rearrangement joins TRBV6-1 to TRBJ1-1; maybe TRBD1 (5 bases). The CDR3 runs 13 residues. Trimming stripped 6 bases from V and 5 bases from J, with 13 bases between. CDR1 is MNHNS, CDR2 SASEGT, per germline. The CDR3 loop reads CASSGLGVTEAFF. Here the CDR3 DNA reads TGTGCCAGCAGCGGTCTGGGGGTAACTGAAGCTTTCTTT.

This chain joins TRBV11-2 and TRBJ2-2; a possible D gene is TRBD2 (5 bases). This CDR3 is 18 amino acids long. Trimming cost V 4 bases and J 2 bases, with 20 bases left between them. Germline V gives CDR1 SGHAT, CDR2 FQNNGV. CDR3 coding DNA: TGTGCCAGCAGCTCTAGGACTTATATAACCAGAAACACCGGGGAGCTGTTTTTT. This sequence encodes CASSSRTYITRNTGELFF.

Regarding this clone: Other DNA sequences in this specimen translate into the identical CDR3. The chain uses TRBV28 and TRBJ2-3; 8 bases match TRBD1. This CDR3 comprises 14 residues. J was trimmed by 1 base and V by 6 bases; bases with no gene match: 3. CDR1 and CDR2 (germline): MDHEN, SYDVKM. CDR3 in amino acids: CASSSGQGTDTQYF. DNA of the CDR3: TGTGCCAGCAGCTCGGGACAGGGCACAGATACGCAGTATTTT. Full variable domain (remainder filled in from reference TRBV28 and TRBJ2-3): DVKVTQSSRYLVKRTGEKVFLECVQDMDHENMFWYRQDPGLGLRLIYFSYDVKMKEKGDIPEGYSVSREKKERFSLILESASTNQTSMYLCASSSGQGTDTQYFGPGTRLTVL.

The chain links TRBV28 to TRBJ2-7; weak D call: TRBD2 (6 bases). Between the trimmed V and J ends, which lost 2 bases and 1 base, there was a span of 12 bases. This CDR3 is built from 15 residues. CDR1 MDHEN and CDR2 SYDVKM come from the germline V gene. The DNA for the CDR3 is TGTGCCAGCAGTTTAGGGCCCGGGAGATCCTACGAGCAGTACTTC. Translated, it gives CASSLGPGRSYEQYF. Complete variable domain (other parts from reference TRBV28 and TRBJ2-7): DVKVTQSSRYLVKRTGEKVFLECVQDMDHENMFWYRQDPGLGLRLIYFSYDVKMKEKGDIPEGYSVSREKKERFSLILESASTNQTSMYLCASSLGPGRSYEQYFGPGTRLTVT.

This clone is a singleton in its sample. The V and J genes are TRBV9 and TRBJ1-5; the D is unclear. In germline, CDR1 is SGDLS, CDR2 YYNGEE. This CDR3 has 15 amino acids. V was pared by 0 bases and J by 2 bases, with 9 bases between. CDR3 DNA: TGTGCCAGCAGCGTAGATTCGGCAGGCAATCAGCCCCAGCATTTT. As protein: CASSVDSAGNQPQHF.

The CDR3 protein is CASSRGLAGGGNEQFF. DNA for the CDR3: TGTGCCAGCAGCCGGGGACTAGCGGGAGGGGGGAATGAGCAGTTCTTC. The chain employs TRBV7-7 and TRBJ2-1, with 16 bases identical to TRBD2. The CDR3 is 16 amino acids. Germline V gives CDR1 SSHAT, CDR2 FNYEAQ (reference sequence). V was clipped by 5 bases and J by 7 bases; unmatched bases: 5. Supplemented by reference TRBV7-7 and TRBJ2-1, the full variable domain reads GAGVSQSPRYKVTKRGQDVTLRCDPISSHATLYWYQQALGQGPEFLTYFNYEAQPDKSGLPSDRFSAERPEGSISTLTIQRTEQRDSAMYRCASSRGLAGGGNEQFFGPGTRLTVL.

The V and J genes are TRBV6-1 and TRBJ2-3; D unresolved. Trimming shortened V by 5 bases and J by 0 bases, and 9 bases separated the two germline ends. Per germline, CDR1 MNHNS and CDR2 SASEGT. This CDR3 comprises 14 residues. The CDR3 is CASSTSSSTDTQYF. Written as DNA, the CDR3 is TGTGCCAGCAGTACAAGTTCTAGCACAGATACGCAGTATTTT.

The rearrangement uses TRBV11-2 and TRBJ2-5; TRBD2 matches 11 bases. Germline-derived CDR1 and CDR2 are SGHAT and FQNNGV. The V gene end was trimmed by 5 bases and the J gene end by 0 bases; junction bases not matched to a gene: 11. This CDR3 comprises 18 residues. CDR3 sequence: CASSPRTSGLNYQETQYF. CDR3 nucleotides: TGTGCCAGCAGCCCGCGGACTAGCGGGCTAAATTACCAAGAGACCCAGTACTTC.